A selection of T cell receptor beta chains follows, all from one sample in a study of blood T cell repertoires in COVID-19. The repertoire was sequenced with immunoSEQ multiplex PCR; TCRdb's copy has only in-frame clones and lacks some. Among under 200,000 clones listed, around 90% were seen once. Specimen: peripheral blood. The receptors were sampled from a man in his forties or fifties with acute or convalescent COVID-19. The CDR3 runs from the conserved cysteine through the conserved F or W. A D gene is named only where the DNA matches it firmly. Where a row states a size, it is once, few, many or the class of an expanded clone; other rows omit it.

>-|-|TRBJ2-7|TRBV5-1
TGCGCCAGCACCCCCTCGTCCTGGGCAGCCTACGAGCAGTACTTC
CASTPSSWAAYEQYF
>-|-|TRBJ2-6|TRBV7-9
TGTGCCAGCAGCAAATGGGCACACAGGGCCTCAATCTCTGGGGCCAACGTCCTGACTTTC
CASSKWAHRASISGANVLTF
>-|TRBD2|TRBJ2-3|TRBV14
TGTGCCAGCAGCCGATTACTAGCGGGTAGCACAGATACGCAGTATTTT
CASSRLLAGSTDTQYF
>-|-|TRBJ2-7|TRBV19
TGTGCCAGTAGCAGTATTGAGGCAGGGAAACACTACGAGCAGTACTTC
CASSSIEAGKHYEQYF
>-|TRBD2|TRBJ2-1|TRBV7-8
TGTGCCAGCAGCTTAGCGGTAGCGGGAGCTACCAGGGATGAGCAGTTCTTC
CASSLAVAGATRDEQFF
>-|-|TRBJ2-2|TRBV2
TGTGCCAGCCTTAGCAGACCAGCTGCGAACACCGGGGAGCTGTTTTTT
CASLSRPAANTGELFF
>-|-|TRBJ2-3|TRBV6-5
TGTGCCAGCCGACTTACCCTCGGGGGCACAGATACGCAGTATTTT
CASRLTLGGTDTQYF
>-|-|TRBJ1-4|TRBV18
TGTGCCAGCTCACCAACCAGGGGCCAGCAACTTAATGAAAAACTGTTTTTT
CASSPTRGQQLNEKLFF
>-|TRBD1|TRBJ2-3|TRBV20-1
TGCAGTGCTAGTCCCGGGACAGGGGGAACAGATACGCAGTATTTT
CSASPGTGGTDTQYF
>-|-|TRBJ1-2|TRBV5-1
TGCGCCAGCAGCTTGGGCCAGGACTATGACTACACCTTC
CASSLGQDYDYTF
>-|-|TRBJ1-6|TRBV3-1/TRBV3-2
TGTGCCAGCAGCCAGGCGGCATCACCCCTCCACTTT
CASSQAASPLHF
>-|TRBD1|TRBJ2-3|TRBV28
TGTGCCAGCAGTGTACAGGGGGCCGTTGTTCAAGATACGCAGTATTTT
CASSVQGAVVQDTQYF
>-|TRBD2|TRBJ2-7|TRBV5-1
TGCGCCAGCAGCTCTAGCGGGAGAGTCTACGAGCAGTACTTC
CASSSSGRVYEQYF
>-|-|TRBJ2-3|TRBV7-3
TGTGCCAGCAGCTTAGTTGTCTCTCTCACAGATACGCAGTATTTT
CASSLVVSLTDTQYF
>-|-|TRBJ2-3|TRBV6-2/TRBV6-3
TGTGCCAGCAGTTACTCGAGGGCCTTCACAGATACGCAGTATTTT
CASSYSRAFTDTQYF
>few|TRBD1|TRBJ2-7|TRBV6-1
TGTGCCAGCAGGGAAGTTTGGACAGGGTCCTACGAGCAGTACTTC
CASREVWTGSYEQYF
>once|-|TRBJ2-1|TRBV7-9
TGTGCCAGCAGCTTAAAAACAGGGCCTTACAATGAGCAGTTCTTC
CASSLKTGPYNEQFF
>-|TRBD2|TRBJ2-3|TRBV9
TGTGCCAGCAGCGCATCCGGGACTAGCGGGGGGAGAGATACGCAGTATTTT
CASSASGTSGGRDTQYF
>few|TRBD1|TRBJ1-2|TRBV11-3
TGTGCCAGCAGCTTAGAGGTCGAACAGGGGGCGAAAGGTATCTATGGCTACACCTTC
CASSLEVEQGAKGIYGYTF
>-|TRBD1|TRBJ2-6|TRBV5-1
TGCGCCAGCAGCTCGGACAGGGGGCTCTCTGGGGCCAACGTCCTGACTTTC
CASSSDRGLSGANVLTF
>-|-|TRBJ1-2|TRBV4-2
TGTGCCAGCAGCCAAGAGGACAGAGCAAACTATGGCTACACCTTC
CASSQEDRANYGYTF
>-|-|TRBJ2-1|TRBV5-1
TGCGCCAGCAGCTTGGGAGGCCTAGCCGGCGAGGGGTTCTTC
CASSLGGLAGEGFF
>-|-|TRBJ2-2|TRBV5-4
TGTGCCAGCAGCCCTAGCAGGACCGGGGAGCTGTTTTTT
CASSPSRTGELFF
>once|-|TRBJ2-2|TRBV28
TGTGCCAGCAGTTTATTCGGGGGGCGCGTCGGGGAGCTGTTTTTT
CASSLFGGRVGELFF
>once|TRBD1|TRBJ1-6|TRBV10-2
TGCGCCAGCAGTAGGGACAGGGGTTTATCACCCCTCCACTTT
CASSRDRGLSPLHF
>few|TRBD1|TRBJ1-4|TRBV19
TGTGCCAGTAGCCCGGGACAGGGGTATGAAAAACTGTTTTTT
CASSPGQGYEKLFF
>-|-|TRBJ2-2|TRBV18
TGTGCCAGCTCACCTATGACCGGGGAGCTGTTTTTT
CASSPMTGELFF
>-|-|TRBJ2-1|TRBV4-1
TGCGCCAGCGGCTCCAGGGCGGCCTCAGGGGAGCAGTTCTTC
CASGSRAASGEQFF
>few|TRBD1|TRBJ2-4|TRBV2
TGTGCCAGCAGAGGACAGGAGCTAGCCAAAAACATTCAGTACTTC
CASRGQELAKNIQYF
>-|-|TRBJ2-1|TRBV25-1
TGTGCCAGCAGTGACTTCCGGGATGAGCAGTTCTTC
CASSDFRDEQFF
>-|TRBD1|TRBJ1-1|TRBV5-1
TGCGCCAGCAGCCCAATGGGGACAGCTGACACTGAAGCTTTCTTT
CASSPMGTADTEAFF
>-|TRBD1|TRBJ2-4|TRBV2
TGTGCCAGCAGAAGGGACAGGTTAGCCAAAAACATTCAGTACTTC
CASRRDRLAKNIQYF